This TCR beta chain originates from a study of beta chain features in type 1 diabetes. The CDR3 runs to 13 residues. Germline loops: CDR1 GTSNPN, CDR2 SVGIG (reference sequence). Trimming pared 3 bases from V and 6 bases from J, leaving 15 bases between. This clone appeared a few times. The whole isolated RNA underwent reverse transcription, so sequencing captured expressed TCRB transcripts. Assay used: immunoSEQ multiplex PCR; TCRdb lists only in-frame clones, some missing. Found here are approximately 470,000 clones, about 32% of them singletons; the top ten hold roughly 0.066%. The gene calls are TRBV30 and TRBJ2-7; no clear D. This receptor was obtained from a man aged 18 to 29 in good health. Input material: naive CD4+ T cells from blood. The CDR3: CAWSPHHPGEQYF. The CDR3 coding sequence is TGTGCCTGGAGCCCCCACCACCCGGGCGAGCAGTACTTC.